These T cell receptor beta chains were read from a single sample in a study of T cells in Graves' hyperthyroidism and ophthalmopathy. MiXCR was run by TCRdb on the multiplex PCR reads, yielding one entry per CDR3 protein. Counted here are 700,000 or so distinct CDR3 sequences, around 15% occurring once; the ten biggest clones make up under 9.5%. The sample comprised blood. All receptors derive from a man between 18 and 29 years old with Graves' hyperthyroidism. Each CDR3 is given with its conserved first and last residue. The order of the fields is J gene, D gene, clone size, V gene, CDR3 DNA, CDR3 protein. D genes are given only for firm matches. Size is omitted from some rows. Given values are once, few, many or a class for expanded clones.

>TRBJ2-2|-|-|TRBV6-1
TGTGCCAGCAGCCCCCAACCGTGCAGGGACCCCGGGGAGCTGTTTTTT
CASSPQPCRDPGELFF
>TRBJ2-1|-|many|TRBV25-1
TGTGCCAGCAGTGAGTTGAGACGGGACACCTACAATGAGCAGTTCTTC
CASSELRRDTYNEQFF
>TRBJ2-7|TRBD1|many|TRBV29-1
TGCAGCGTTCGGACAGGGGCCTACGAGCAGTACTTC
CSVRTGAYEQYF
>TRBJ2-1|TRBD1|few|TRBV11-2
TGTGCCAGCAGCTACAGGACAGGGTCCTACGAGCAGTTCTTC
CASSYRTGSYEQFF
>TRBJ2-5|-|-|TRBV5-1
TGCGCCAGCAGCTTACGGGACAACTCTGAGGAGACCCAGTACTTC
CASSLRDNSEETQYF
>TRBJ2-2|-|few|TRBV19
TGTGCCAGTAGTCAGCCTGCGGACGTACCCGGGGAGCTGTTTTTT
CASSQPADVPGELFF
>TRBJ1-6|TRBD1|-|TRBV20-1
TGCAGTGCTAGTTTTCGACAGGGTACACCCCTCCACTTT
CSASFRQGTPLHF
>TRBJ2-1|TRBD2|many|TRBV20-1
TGCAGTGCTAGAGTAAGCGGGAGGAGTTCCTACAATGAGCAGTTCTTC
CSARVSGRSSYNEQFF
>TRBJ2-5|TRBD2|-|TRBV6-1
TGTGCCAGCAGTCACCCCGGGGAGGGTGGAAAGACCCAGTACTTC
CASSHPGEGGKTQYF
>TRBJ1-5|-|many|TRBV28
TGTGCCAGCAGTTTGTCAGGGGAAGGTCAGCCCCAGCATTTT
CASSLSGEGQPQHF
>TRBJ1-1|-|-|TRBV6-4
TGTGCCAGCAGTACCCTCATGGGGGCCGAAGCTTTCTTT
CASSTLMGAEAFF
>TRBJ1-2|TRBD1|many|TRBV12-3/TRBV12-4
TGTGCCGGAAAACAGGGGGCTAGAAGCTACACCTTC
CAGKQGARSYTF
>TRBJ2-7|-|few|TRBV29-1
TGCAGCGGCCGATTAAATTACGAGCAGTACTTC
CSGRLNYEQYF
>TRBJ2-7|TRBD2|-|TRBV7-9
TGTGCCAGCAGCTTAGTAGCGCTAGCGGCAAGCTACGAGCAGTACTTC
CASSLVALAASYEQYF
>TRBJ1-5|-|few|TRBV27
TGTGCCAGCAGTTCCCGATTGGGCAATCAGCCCCAGCATTTT
CASSSRLGNQPQHF
>TRBJ1-6|-|-|TRBV6-2/TRBV6-3
TGTGCCAGCAGAGCCGGGACACCTTATAATTCACCCCTCCACTTT
CASRAGTPYNSPLHF
>TRBJ1-5|-|few|TRBV12-3/TRBV12-4
TGTGCCAGCAGTTTAGGGAGGGCAGGGTCGGAGGATCAGCCCCAGCATTTT
CASSLGRAGSEDQPQHF
>TRBJ2-3|TRBD1|-|TRBV20-1
TGCAGTGCCAGCCCCGGGACAGGGGTGGGAGATACGCAGTATTTT
CSASPGTGVGDTQYF
>TRBJ1-4|-|-|TRBV5-1
TGCGCCAGCAGCTTGGGCCCAGGGGCCGGCGCAACTAATGAAAAACTGTTTTTT
CASSLGPGAGATNEKLFF
>TRBJ2-7|-|-|TRBV7-9
TGTGCCAGCAGCTTAGCGACTTTGCGACCGCACGAGCAGTACTTC
CASSLATLRPHEQYF
>TRBJ1-1|-|-|TRBV6-1
TGTGCCAGCACCCCGGGGGGGGGTTCGTTCACTGAAGCTTTCTTT
CASTPGGGSFTEAFF
>TRBJ2-3|-|few|TRBV2
TGTGCCACTTCGCAGGATACGCAGTATTTT
CATSQDTQYF
>TRBJ1-5|-|-|TRBV10-3
TGTGCCATCAGTGGGGCCCAAGGGAGGCCCCAGCATTTT
CAISGAQGRPQHF
>TRBJ2-7|TRBD1|-|TRBV20-1
TGCAGTGCTAGAGGGACAGGGGACTACGAGCAGTACTTC
CSARGTGDYEQYF
>TRBJ2-3|-|many|TRBV12-3/TRBV12-4
TGTGCCAGCACCACCCCTGGGGTGGATACGCAGTATTTT
CASTTPGVDTQYF
>TRBJ1-1|TRBD1|many|TRBV7-3
TGTGCCAGCAGCAAGGACTCCGGGACAGGGACCACTGAAGCTTTCTTT
CASSKDSGTGTTEAFF
>TRBJ2-5|-|-|TRBV19
TGTGCCAGTGCCCCCGGGACGGATCAAGAGACCCAGTACTTC
CASAPGTDQETQYF
>TRBJ2-1|TRBD2|many|TRBV27
TGTGCCAGCAGTTCCCGGGAGGCTCGATACTACAATGAGCAGTTCTTC
CASSSREARYYNEQFF
>TRBJ2-7|-|few|TRBV18
TGTGCCAGCTCACCACAAAAGATTACTTCCTACGAGCAGTACTTC
CASSPQKITSYEQYF
>TRBJ2-5|-|many|TRBV3-1
TGTGCCAGCAGCCGGGACCAAGAGACCCAGTACTTC
CASSRDQETQYF
>TRBJ2-5|TRBD2|many|TRBV12-3/TRBV12-4
TGTGCCAGCAAAATGACTAGCGGACAAGAGACCCAGTACTTC
CASKMTSGQETQYF
>TRBJ2-1|TRBD1|-|TRBV6-2/TRBV6-3
TGTGCCAGCAGTTACTCCCTGATCAGGGGGTTCCGCTACAATGAGCAGTTCTTC
CASSYSLIRGFRYNEQFF
>TRBJ2-3|-|many|TRBV7-6
TGTGCCAGCAGCCAGTTAGGGGTTTGGGATACGCAGTATTTT
CASSQLGVWDTQYF
>TRBJ2-2|-|many|TRBV2
TGTGCCAGCAGGACTCCCTCTCCCGGGGAGCTGTTTTTT
CASRTPSPGELFF
>TRBJ2-7|-|many|TRBV7-2
TGTGCCAGCAGCTTAGATCGGCGGGGGCAGTACTTC
CASSLDRRGQYF
>TRBJ1-1|-|many|TRBV2
TGTGCCACCGGGCTGGAGTTTACCGAGACTTTCTTT
CATGLEFTETFF
>TRBJ2-3|-|many|TRBV11-2
TGTGCCAGCAGCTCTCCTCAGAACGGGGTCGATACGCAGTATTTT
CASSSPQNGVDTQYF
>TRBJ2-7|-|many|TRBV28
TGTGCCAGCGTCCCCTCGGACAGAATCTACGAGCAGTACTTC
CASVPSDRIYEQYF
>TRBJ2-5|TRBD2|-|TRBV4-1
TGCGCCAGCAGCCGTCGGGGCTTAGCGGGAGTGGGGGAGACCCAGTACTTC
CASSRRGLAGVGETQYF
>TRBJ1-3|-|many|TRBV12-3/TRBV12-4
TGTGCCAGCAGCCTGCGGGCGACCTCTGGAAACACCATATATTTT
CASSLRATSGNTIYF
>TRBJ2-3|-|many|TRBV20-1
TGCAGTGCTAGAGATCTTGGACCGCTCCCAGATACGCAGTATTTT
CSARDLGPLPDTQYF
>TRBJ1-5|-|few|TRBV20-1
TGCAGTGCTAGGAGGGGTAATAGCAATCAGCCCCAGCATTTT
CSARRGNSNQPQHF
>TRBJ2-5|-|-|TRBV18
TGTGCCAGCTCGCTCGAAAGACGGAACCAAGAGACCCAGTACTTC
CASSLERRNQETQYF
>TRBJ2-3|-|many|TRBV7-9
TGTGCCAGCAGCCGTTCTCCTGATCGAACAGATACGCAGTATTTT
CASSRSPDRTDTQYF
>TRBJ2-2|-|-|TRBV6-1
TGTGCCAGCAGTCTAGTGGGGCGCGGGGAGCTGTTTTTT
CASSLVGRGELFF
>TRBJ2-1|-|few|TRBV6-1
TGTGCCAGCAGTGAATTTGAGTTGGGCCGCCGTCGTTGGAATGAGCAGTTCTTC
CASSEFELGRRRWNEQFF
>TRBJ1-5|TRBD1|few|TRBV4-1
TGCGCCAGCAGCCTGGGGACAGGGGAAGGCAATCAGCCCCAGCATTTT
CASSLGTGEGNQPQHF
>TRBJ2-1|TRBD2|many|TRBV7-2
TGTGCCAGCAGCAAACAGGGGACTAGCGGGGATGAGCAGTTCTTC
CASSKQGTSGDEQFF
>TRBJ2-3|TRBD2|-|TRBV20-1
TGCAGTGCTAGAGGTTTTGGACACCTGACTAGCGCCTCCACAGATACGCAGTATTTT
CSARGFGHLTSASTDTQYF
>TRBJ1-2|-|many|TRBV3-1
TGTGCCAGCAGCCAAGCCAGTACAGGGAGCTATGGCTACACCTTC
CASSQASTGSYGYTF
>TRBJ2-1|TRBD2|many|TRBV11-2
TGTGCCAGCAGCTCACTAGCGGGAGAGGTCAATGAGCAGTTCTTC
CASSSLAGEVNEQFF
>TRBJ2-3|-|-|TRBV5-8
TGTGCCAGCAGTAAAGCCCTAATATGTTGGAGCACAGATACGCAGTATTTT
CASSKALICWSTDTQYF
>TRBJ2-3|-|many|TRBV30
TGTGCCTGGTCCTTCTATGATACGCAGTATTTT
CAWSFYDTQYF